The T cell receptor beta chain described here comes from a study of CD8 T cells in Susac syndrome. Findings and limits, study-wide: Only a relatively small number of individuals were included in the TCR sequencing and HLA analysis.

cDNA came from around 0.5 to 1 ug RNA primed by random hexamers. TCRdb re-called the immunoSEQ multiplex PCR reads with MiXCR, one entry per CDR3 protein. The sample consists of about 400,000 distinct CDR3 sequences, about 85% of them appearing once. CDR3 size: 13 residues. V was trimmed by 4 bases and J by 2 bases, leaving 10 bases between them. Germline V CDR1 and CDR2: SGDLS, YYNGEE. As for this clonotype: The antigen remains undetermined.

The source is a human donor with multiple sclerosis. Sequencing was carried out using CD8+ T cells from PBMCs. The chain joins TRBV9 to TRBJ2-7; D is unresolved. CDR3 DNA sequence: TGTGCCAGCAGCTCCCACGAGACCTACGAGCAGTACTTC. Amino acid sequence: CASSSHETYEQYF. The full variable domain, completed using reference TRBV9 and TRBJ2-7, is DSGVTQTPKHLITATGQRVTLRCSPRSGDLSVYWYQQSLDQGLQFLIQYYNGEERAKGNILERFSAQQFPDLHSELNLSSLELGDSALYFCASSSHETYEQYFGPGTRLTVT.